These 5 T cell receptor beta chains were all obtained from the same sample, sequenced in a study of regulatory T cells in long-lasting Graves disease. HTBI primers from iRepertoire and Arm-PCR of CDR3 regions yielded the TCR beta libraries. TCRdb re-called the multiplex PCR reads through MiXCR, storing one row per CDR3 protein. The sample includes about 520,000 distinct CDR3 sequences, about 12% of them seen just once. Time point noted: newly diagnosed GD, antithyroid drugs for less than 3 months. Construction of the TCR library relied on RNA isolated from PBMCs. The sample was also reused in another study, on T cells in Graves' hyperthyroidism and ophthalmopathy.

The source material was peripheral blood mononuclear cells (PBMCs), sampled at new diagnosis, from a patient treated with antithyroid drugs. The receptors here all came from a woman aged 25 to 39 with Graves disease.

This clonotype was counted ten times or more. CDR3 nucleotide sequence: TGTGCCAGCAGCAAGACCGGGACTAGGGGCCGAGAGCAGTTCTTC. It is translated as CASSKTGTRGREQFF. The chain couples TRBV11-2 to TRBJ2-1; 8 bases agree with TRBD2. CDR1 and CDR2 from the germline V gene are SGHAT and FQNNGV. CDR3 size: 15 residues. Unmatched junction bases numbered 13, after V lost 5 bases and J lost 10 bases.

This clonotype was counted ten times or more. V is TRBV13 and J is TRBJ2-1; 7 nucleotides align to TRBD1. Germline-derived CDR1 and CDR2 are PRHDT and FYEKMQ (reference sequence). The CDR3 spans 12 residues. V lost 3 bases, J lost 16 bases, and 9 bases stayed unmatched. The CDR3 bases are TGTGCCAGCAGCTTCGCCGACAGGGCGGGCTTCTTC. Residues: CASSFADRAGFF. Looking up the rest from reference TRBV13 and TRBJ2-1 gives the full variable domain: AAGVIQSPRHLIKEKRETATLKCYPIPRHDTVYWYQQGPGQDPQFLISFYEKMQSDKGSIPDRFSAQQFSDYHSELNMSSLELGDSALYFCASSFADRAGFFGPGTRLTVL.

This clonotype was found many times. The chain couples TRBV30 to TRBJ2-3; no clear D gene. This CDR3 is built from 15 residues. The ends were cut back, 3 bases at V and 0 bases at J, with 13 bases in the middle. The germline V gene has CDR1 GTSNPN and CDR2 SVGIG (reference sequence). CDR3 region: CAWRSITLSTDTQYF. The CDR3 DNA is TGTGCCTGGAGGAGTATTACTCTTAGCACAGATACGCAGTATTTT.

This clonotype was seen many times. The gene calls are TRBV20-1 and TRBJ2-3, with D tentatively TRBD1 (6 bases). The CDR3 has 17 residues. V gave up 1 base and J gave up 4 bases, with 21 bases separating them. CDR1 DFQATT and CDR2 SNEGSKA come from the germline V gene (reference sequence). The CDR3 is CSARVMEEQGRADTQYF. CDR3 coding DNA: TGCAGTGCTAGAGTTATGGAGGAGCAGGGGCGAGCAGATACGCAGTATTTT.

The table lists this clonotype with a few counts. The CDR3, as DNA: TGTGCCAGCAGCTTCTATGGTGCGAAAGAGACCCAGTACTTC. This translates into CASSFYGAKETQYF. The chain has TRBV7-8 and TRBJ2-5; no clear D. The length of the CDR3 is 14 residues. V was clipped by 3 bases and J by 3 bases, with 11 bases between them. Germline loops: CDR1 SGHVS, CDR2 FQNEAQ.